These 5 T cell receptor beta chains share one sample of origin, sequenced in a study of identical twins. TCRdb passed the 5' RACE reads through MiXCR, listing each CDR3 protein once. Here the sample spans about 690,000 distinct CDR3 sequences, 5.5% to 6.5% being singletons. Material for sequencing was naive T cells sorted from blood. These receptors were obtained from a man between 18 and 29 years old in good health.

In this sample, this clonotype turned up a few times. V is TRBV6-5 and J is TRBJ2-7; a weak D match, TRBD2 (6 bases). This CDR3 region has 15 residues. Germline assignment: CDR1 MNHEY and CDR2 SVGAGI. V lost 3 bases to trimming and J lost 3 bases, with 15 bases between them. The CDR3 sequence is CASSYDGTPFYEQYF. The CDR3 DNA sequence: TGTGCCAGCAGTTATGACGGGACTCCGTTCTACGAGCAGTACTTC.

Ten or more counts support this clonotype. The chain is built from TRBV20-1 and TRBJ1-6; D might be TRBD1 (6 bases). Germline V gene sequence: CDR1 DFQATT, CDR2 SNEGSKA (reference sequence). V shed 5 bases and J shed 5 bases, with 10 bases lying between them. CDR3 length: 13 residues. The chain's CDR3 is CSAAGQNNSPLHF. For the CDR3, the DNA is TGCAGTGCTGCAGGACAGAATAATTCACCCCTCCACTTT.

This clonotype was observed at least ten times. The CDR3 sequence is CASSQEERGRAFF. CDR3 DNA sequence: TGTGCCAGCAGCCAAGAAGAGAGAGGGCGAGCTTTCTTT. The chain uses TRBV14 and TRBJ1-1; the D is unclear. CDR1 is SGHDN and CDR2 is FVKESK in the germline V gene. CDR3 size: 13 residues. Trimming left V 0 bases short and J 10 bases short, with 12 bases between.

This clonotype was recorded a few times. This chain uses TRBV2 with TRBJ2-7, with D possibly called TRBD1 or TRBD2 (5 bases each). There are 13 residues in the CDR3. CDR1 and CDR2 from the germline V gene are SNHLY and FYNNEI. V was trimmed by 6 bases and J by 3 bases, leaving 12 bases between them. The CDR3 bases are TGTGCCAGCAGGCAAGGGGAGATCTACGAGCAGTACGTC. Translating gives CASRQGEIYEQYV.

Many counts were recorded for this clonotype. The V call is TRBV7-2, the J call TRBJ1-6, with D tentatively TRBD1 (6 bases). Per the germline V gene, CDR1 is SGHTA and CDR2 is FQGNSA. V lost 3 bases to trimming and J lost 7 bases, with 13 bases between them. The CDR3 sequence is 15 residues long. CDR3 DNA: TGTGCCAGCAGCTTGGGGGCCAGGGCCAATTCACCCCTCCACTTT. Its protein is CASSLGARANSPLHF.